This T cell receptor (beta chain) was recovered during a study of Ad26.COV2.S vaccination and SARS-CoV-2 variants. As for the study in general: Once or twice, 56 days apart, Ad26.COV2.S was delivered intramuscularly.

Germline V gives CDR1 MNHEY, CDR2 SMNVEV (reference sequence). With 5 bases removed from V and 5 bases from J, the gap between germline ends came to 9 bases. The CDR3 is 12 residues long. TCRdb keeps only in-frame clones here, not all; method: immunoSEQ multiplex PCR. The table lists about 410,000 clones, approximately 90% of them singletons, with 1.5% to 2% in the top ten. The sample's treatment: roughly 18 received Ad26.COV2.S at low or high dose, single or two shots; roughly five received placebo; per-sample allocation not given. The samples date from day 63 after the first vaccine or placebo injection.

Sequences were derived from peripheral blood, sampled in a trial of Ad26.COV2.S vaccine versus placebo. The clonotype comes from a person between 18 and 59 years old who received the Ad26.COV2.S COVID-19 vaccine or a placebo. The chain carries TRBV27 and TRBJ1-1; D remains ambiguous. The CDR3 DNA reads as TGTGCCAGCAGTCGACTAGGGACTGAAGCTTTCTTT. It encodes CASSRLGTEAFF.